This T cell receptor beta chain is drawn from a study of cytomegalovirus exposure and HLA in healthy donors. Study context: It was reported in a later analysis that the 120 validation repertoires used the same platform as the roughly 640 first-cohort repertoires. Study conclusions and caveats: A few chains tied to CMV proved CMV antigen-specific in vitro.

For this clone: Its target is unknown.

Germline V gives CDR1 SEHNR, CDR2 FQNEAQ (reference sequence). This CDR3 region has 16 residues. The ends lost 3 bases at V and 4 bases at J; junction bases unmatched: 7. Assay: immunoSEQ multiplex PCR; the TCRdb copy retains only in-frame clones and omits some. In the table there are some 140,000 clones, roughly nine tenths of which are singletons. The chain recombines TRBV7-9 with TRBJ1-3, with TRBD1 matching over 9 bases. The specimen sequenced was PBMCs. This receptor was obtained from a woman between 18 and 29 years old in good health and CMV-seropositive. The CDR3 loop reads CASSFIGQGLGNTIYF. CDR3 bases: TGTGCCAGCAGCTTTATTGGACAGGGGCTCGGAAACACCATATATTTT.